This TCR beta chain was captured by sequencing in a study of blood T cells in healthy people across ages. A second roughly 7 to 11 cycle PCR used barcoded and J-beta primers. TCRdb called the 5' RACE reads again in MiXCR, with one record for every CDR3 protein. The sample shows 1.5 million to 2 million distinct CDR3 sequences, just under 50% of them seen only once. Findings and caveats of the study: CMV status of donors was unknown, possibly confounding expanded clonotype changes.

Each donor gave 9.5 to 10 milliliters of peripheral blood. Comments on this clonotype: Its antigen is as yet unknown.

Sequences were obtained from blood. The receptor's source is a woman aged 35 to 49 in good health.

DNA of the CDR3: TGTGCCAGCACCACCACGGACAGGGACTACGAGCAGTACTTC. It translates to CASTTTDRDYEQYF. The V call is TRBV12-3 or TRBV12-4, the J call TRBJ2-5, with 8 positions matching TRBD1. The end of the DNA fits TRBJ2-7 better, so the J call may be wrong. The CDR3 totals 14 residues.